These 14 T cell receptor beta chains originate from one sample sequenced in a study of radiotherapy plus CTLA-4 blockade in lung cancer. Sequenced by immunoSEQ multiplex PCR; TCRdb stores in-frame clones only, minus some. The table has some 98,000 clones, approximately 85% seen once. The source material was peripheral blood, sampled from a patient treated with radiotherapy plus ipilimumab. The source of these receptors is a human donor with non-small cell lung cancer who had a partial response to radiotherapy plus ipilimumab.

This clone was observed a handful of times. V and J are TRBV10-3 and TRBJ2-7; possibly TRBD1 for D (6 bases). Germline lookup yields CDR1 ENHRY and CDR2 SYGVKD. The CDR3 is made up of 11 amino acids. Trimming removed 8 bases at V and 2 bases at J, with 7 bases between. The CDR3 spells CAIGQTYEQYF. DNA of the CDR3: TGTGCCATCGGACAGACCTACGAGCAGTACTTC.

DNA of the CDR3: TGTGCCTGGACCCCCGGGAGTCGCATCACTGAAGCTTTCTTT. Protein product: CAWTPGSRITEAFF. The V call is TRBV30, the J call TRBJ1-1; D unclear. Germline V gives CDR1 GTSNPN, CDR2 SVGIG (reference sequence). With 4 bases removed from V and 4 bases from J, the gap between germline ends came to 16 bases. CDR3 size: 14 residues. The complete variable domain, with remaining parts taken from reference TRBV30 and TRBJ1-1, reads SQTIHQWPATLVQPVGSPLSLECTVEGTSNPNLYWYRQAAGRGLQLLFYSVGIGQISSEVPQNLSASRPQDRQFILSSKKLLLSDSGFYLCAWTPGSRITEAFFGQGTRLTVV.

The CDR3 sequence: CATGTSGEALYEQYF. DNA of the CDR3: TGTGCCACCGGGACTAGCGGGGAAGCTTTGTACGAGCAGTACTTC. V and J are TRBV28 and TRBJ2-7, with 13 bases lining up with TRBD2. V gave up 10 bases and J gave up 4 bases; unmatched junction bases: 10. Germline V CDR1 and CDR2: MDHEN, SYDVKM. This CDR3 has 15 amino acids.

The chain has TRBV5-1 and TRBJ2-5, with 9 bases that match TRBD1. The germline gives CDR1 SGHRS, CDR2 YFSETQ. CDR3 length equals 15 residues. The junction had 7 bases not matched to a gene; V was cut back by 2 bases and J by 5 bases. CDR3: CASSLQGAGEETQYF. The CDR3 DNA reads TGCGCCAGCAGCTTACAGGGGGCCGGAGAGGAGACCCAGTACTTC.

The chain links TRBV27 to TRBJ2-3, with 14 nucleotides matching TRBD2. The CDR3 runs to 17 residues. With 7 bases clipped from V and 5 bases from J, the junction kept 11 bases outside the gene matches. The V gene's germline CDR1 is MNHEY and CDR2 SMNVEV (reference sequence). The CDR3 nucleotides read TGTGCCAGCACCCGGAGGACTAGCGGGAGGTCTGGAGATACGCAGTATTTT. This sequence encodes CASTRRTSGRSGDTQYF.

V usage is TRBV7-6 and J usage is TRBJ2-5; TRBD2 agrees at 7 bases. The V and J ends lost 6 bases and 1 base, in that order; junction bases with no gene match: 11. The CDR3 sequence is 16 residues long. Per the germline V gene, CDR1 is SGHVS and CDR2 is FNYEAQ. As DNA, the CDR3 is TGTGCCAGCAGTTACGGATCCGGGACTACCCAAGAGACCCAGTACTTC. It translates to CASSYGSGTTQETQYF.

Comments on this clone: With a much larger clone just one base away, this may be a read error. Other DNA sequences within the sample encode an identical CDR3. J is TRBJ2-3 and V is TRBV4-1; TRBD2 matches at 8 bases. Germline loops: CDR1 MGHRA, CDR2 YSYEKL. The length of the CDR3 is 16 residues. J lost 3 bases, V lost 0 bases, and 5 bases had no gene match. CDR3 sequence: CASSQDWSSGTDTQYF. In DNA, the CDR3 is TGCGCCAGCAGCCAAGATTGGTCTAGCGGGACAGATACGCAGTATTTT.

The rearrangement joins TRBV9 to TRBJ1-5; weak D call: TRBD1 (5 bases). Germline CDR1 reads SGDLS; CDR2 reads YYNGEE. The CDR3 consists of 13 residues. Deletions cut 4 bases from V and 3 bases from J, with 8 bases between. The CDR3 DNA is TGTGCCAGCAGCCGGGACTCCAATCAGCCCCAGCATTTT. This gives the protein CASSRDSNQPQHF.

This rearrangement joins TRBV6-5 to TRBJ1-1; the D gene is possibly TRBD1 (6 bases). With 7 bases removed from V and 3 bases from J, the gap between germline ends came to 15 bases. The CDR3 covers 14 residues. Germline V CDR1 and CDR2: MNHEY, SVGAGI. DNA of the CDR3: TGTGCCAGCACCAAGGGGGGGCGGTACACTGAAGCTTTCTTT. It encodes CASTKGGRYTEAFF.

The rearrangement uses TRBV7-3 and TRBJ2-1; 12 positions agree with TRBD2. Germline V lookup: CDR1 SGHTA, CDR2 FQGTGA. The CDR3 extends over 21 amino acids. The V segment lost 1 base and the J segment 3 bases; nucleotides outside the gene matches: 16. CDR3 residues: CASSLRGLAGSWGLDYNEQFF. DNA of the CDR3: TGTGCCAGCAGCTTAAGAGGACTAGCGGGATCTTGGGGTCTGGACTACAATGAGCAGTTCTTC.

V and J are TRBV9 and TRBJ2-3; TRBD1 aligns across 7 bases. V trimming: 1 base; J trimming: 1 base; junction bases outside the gene matches: 3. The CDR3 is 15 amino acids. The germline CDR1 and CDR2 sequences are SGDLS and YYNGEE. CDR3 sequence reads: CASSVTGDRTDTQYF. The CDR3 nucleotides read TGTGCCAGCAGCGTAACAGGGGACCGCACAGATACGCAGTATTTT.

This sequence joins TRBV23-1 and TRBJ2-5; TRBD2 is a possible D gene (7 bases). TRBV23-1 is an open reading frame, and its role is uncertain. The CDR3 is made up of 14 amino acids. V lost 5 bases and J 1 base, leaving 11 bases between the germline ends. The CDR3 sequence is CASSIGGAQETQYF. For the CDR3, the DNA is TGCGCCAGCAGTATTGGGGGGGCCCAAGAGACCCAGTACTTC.

V gene TRBV28 combines with J gene TRBJ1-1; TRBD1 aligns across 7 bases. The CDR3 length is 16 residues. V shed 1 base and J 1 base; nucleotides not matched to a gene: 6. The germline V gene has CDR1 MDHEN and CDR2 SYDVKM. In DNA, the CDR3 is TGTGCCAGCAGTTTATTGACAGGGCAGGGGAACACTGAAGCTTTCTTT. Translation: CASSLLTGQGNTEAFF.

Regarding this clone: Other nucleotide sequences in the sample specify the same CDR3. V gene TRBV6-1 combines with J gene TRBJ2-7; possibly TRBD2 for D (6 bases). From germline, CDR1 is MNHNS and CDR2 SASEGT. V shed 4 bases and J shed 0 bases, with 10 bases lying between them. The CDR3 runs 14 residues. Here the CDR3 reads CASSAGGSSYEQYF. Written as DNA, the CDR3 is TGTGCCAGCAGTGCTGGGGGGAGCTCCTACGAGCAGTACTTC.